One TCR beta chain is described in this entry. Its antigen remains unknown. The source of the sample is a study of Ad26.COV2.S vaccination and SARS-CoV-2 variants. The study's findings and limits: Participants in the vaccine arm had higher spike-specific TCR breadth; placebo recipients had lower. It was reported that spike-specific CD8+ and CD4+ T cell responses were substantially broad after vaccination.

The treatment: some 20 received Ad26.COV2.S at low or high dose, single or two shots; roughly five received placebo; per-sample allocation not given. Following the first vaccine or placebo injection, samples were taken on day 63. In Boston, an adult donor aged 18-55 years took part. V shed 5 bases and J 4 bases; nucleotides not matched to a gene: 4. The CDR3 sequence is 13 residues long. Looked up from germline, CDR1 is MNHNY and CDR2 is SVGAGI (reference sequence). The table came from immunoSEQ multiplex PCR; TCRdb's copy has only in-frame clones and leaves some out. The sample contains hundreds of thousands of clones, around nine tenths of which appear only once.

The source of this sequence is a person aged 18-60 years who received the Ad26.COV2.S COVID-19 vaccine or a placebo. The chain recombines TRBV6-6 with TRBJ1-2; 7 bases fit TRBD1. The input for sequencing was peripheral blood, taken in a trial of Ad26.COV2.S vaccine versus placebo. CDR3 DNA sequence: TGTGCCAGCAGTCGACGGGACAGCTATGGCTACACCTTC. Amino acids: CASSRRDSYGYTF.